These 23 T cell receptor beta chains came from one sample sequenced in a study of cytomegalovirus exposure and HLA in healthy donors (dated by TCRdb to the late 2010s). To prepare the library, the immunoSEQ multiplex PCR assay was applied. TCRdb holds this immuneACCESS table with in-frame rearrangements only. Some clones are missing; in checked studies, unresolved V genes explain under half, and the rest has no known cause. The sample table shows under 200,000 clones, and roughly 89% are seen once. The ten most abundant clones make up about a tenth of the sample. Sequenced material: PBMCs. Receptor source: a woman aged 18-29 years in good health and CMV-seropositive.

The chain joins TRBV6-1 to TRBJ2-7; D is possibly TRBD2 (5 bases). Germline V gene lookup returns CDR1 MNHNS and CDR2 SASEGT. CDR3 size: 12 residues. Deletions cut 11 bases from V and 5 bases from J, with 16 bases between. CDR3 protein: CALLDSRHEQYF. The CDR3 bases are TGTGCCCTCTTGGACTCCCGCCACGAGCAGTACTTC.

In nucleotides, the CDR3 is TGCAGCGTTGTTACGGGGGAGCAGTTCTTC. Residues: CSVVTGEQFF. The genes are TRBV29-1 and TRBJ2-1; D might be TRBD2 (5 bases). The CDR3 is 10 residues long. The germline gives CDR1 SQVTM, CDR2 ANQGSEA. V was pared by 4 bases and J by 10 bases, with 8 bases between.

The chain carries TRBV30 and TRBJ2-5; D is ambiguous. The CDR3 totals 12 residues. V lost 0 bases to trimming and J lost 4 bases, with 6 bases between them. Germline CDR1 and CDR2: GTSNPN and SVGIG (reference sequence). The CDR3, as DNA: TGTGCCTGGAGTGTAGCTAGAGAGACCCAGTACTTC. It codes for CAWSVARETQYF.

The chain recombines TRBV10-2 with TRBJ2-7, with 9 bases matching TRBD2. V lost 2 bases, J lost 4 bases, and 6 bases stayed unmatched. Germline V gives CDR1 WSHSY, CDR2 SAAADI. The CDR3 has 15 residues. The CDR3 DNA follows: TGCGCCAGCAGTGAGGTTGCTAGCGGGGTGTACGAGCAGTACTTC. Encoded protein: CASSEVASGVYEQYF.

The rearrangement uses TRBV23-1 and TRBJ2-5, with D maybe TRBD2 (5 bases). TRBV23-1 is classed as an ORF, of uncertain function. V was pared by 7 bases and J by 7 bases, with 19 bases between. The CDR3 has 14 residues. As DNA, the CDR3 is TGCGCCAGCATAGTTGTCAGGACTTCCAGGACCCAGTACTTC. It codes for CASIVVRTSRTQYF.

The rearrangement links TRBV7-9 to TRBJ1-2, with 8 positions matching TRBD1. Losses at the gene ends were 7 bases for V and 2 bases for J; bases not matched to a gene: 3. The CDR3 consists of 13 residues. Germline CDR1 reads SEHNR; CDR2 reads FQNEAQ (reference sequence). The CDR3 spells CASMDRENYGYTF. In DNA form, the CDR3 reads TGTGCCAGCATGGACAGGGAGAACTATGGCTACACCTTC. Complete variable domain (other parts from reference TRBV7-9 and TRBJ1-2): DTGVSQNPRHKITKRGQNVTFRCDPISEHNRLYWYRQTLGQGPEFLTYFQNEAQLEKSRLLSDRFSAERPKGSFSTLEIQRTEQGDSAMYLCASMDRENYGYTFGSGTRLTVV.

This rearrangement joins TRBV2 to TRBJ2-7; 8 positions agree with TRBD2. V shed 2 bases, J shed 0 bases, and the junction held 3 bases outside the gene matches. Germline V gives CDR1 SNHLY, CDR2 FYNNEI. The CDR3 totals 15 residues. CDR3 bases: TGTGCCAGCAGTGAATTTAGCGGGATCTCCTACGAGCAGTACTTC. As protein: CASSEFSGISYEQYF.

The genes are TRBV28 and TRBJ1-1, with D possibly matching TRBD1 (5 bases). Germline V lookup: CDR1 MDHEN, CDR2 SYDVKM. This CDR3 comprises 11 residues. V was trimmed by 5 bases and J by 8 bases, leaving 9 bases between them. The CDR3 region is CASSSRQEAFF. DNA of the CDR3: TGTGCCAGCAGTAGTAGACAGGAAGCTTTCTTT.

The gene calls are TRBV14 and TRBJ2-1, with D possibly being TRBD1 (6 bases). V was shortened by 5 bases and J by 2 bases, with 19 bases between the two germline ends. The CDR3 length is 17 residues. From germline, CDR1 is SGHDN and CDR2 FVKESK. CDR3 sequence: CASSALPPGVAYNEQFF. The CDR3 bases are TGTGCCAGCAGCGCGCTTCCCCCAGGGGTTGCCTACAATGAGCAGTTCTTC. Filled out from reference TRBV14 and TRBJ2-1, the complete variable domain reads EAGVTQFPSHSVIEKGQTVTLRCDPISGHDNLYWYRRVMGKEIKFLLHFVKESKQDESGMPNNRFLAERTGGTYSTLKVQPAELEDSGVYFCASSALPPGVAYNEQFFGPGTRLTVL.

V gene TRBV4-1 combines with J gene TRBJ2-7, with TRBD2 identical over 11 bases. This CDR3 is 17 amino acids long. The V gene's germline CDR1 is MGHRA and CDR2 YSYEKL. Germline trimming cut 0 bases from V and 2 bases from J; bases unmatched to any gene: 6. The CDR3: CASSQDPGTSGTYEQYF. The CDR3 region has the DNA TGCGCCAGCAGCCAAGATCCCGGGACTAGCGGCACCTACGAGCAGTACTTC.

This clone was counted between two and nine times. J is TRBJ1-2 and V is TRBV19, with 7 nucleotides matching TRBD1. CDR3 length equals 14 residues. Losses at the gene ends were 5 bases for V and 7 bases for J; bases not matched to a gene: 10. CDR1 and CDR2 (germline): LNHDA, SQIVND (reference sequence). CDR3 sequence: CASSPTGQVSGYTF. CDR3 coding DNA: TGTGCCAGTAGTCCAACCGGACAGGTCTCTGGCTACACCTTC.

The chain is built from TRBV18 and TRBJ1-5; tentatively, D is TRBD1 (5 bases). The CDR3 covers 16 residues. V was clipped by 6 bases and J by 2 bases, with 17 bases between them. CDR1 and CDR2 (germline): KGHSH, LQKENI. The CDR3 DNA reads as TGTGCCAGCTCCCTGACGGGGGATTCGGGCAATCAGCCCCAGCATTTT. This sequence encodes CASSLTGDSGNQPQHF.

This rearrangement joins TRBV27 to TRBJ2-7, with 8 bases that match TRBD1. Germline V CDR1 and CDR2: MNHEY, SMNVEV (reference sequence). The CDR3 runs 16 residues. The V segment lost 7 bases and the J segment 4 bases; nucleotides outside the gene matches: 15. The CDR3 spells CASKTDRESSAYEQYF. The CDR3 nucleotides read TGTGCCAGCAAGACGGACAGGGAAAGCTCAGCTTACGAGCAGTACTTC.

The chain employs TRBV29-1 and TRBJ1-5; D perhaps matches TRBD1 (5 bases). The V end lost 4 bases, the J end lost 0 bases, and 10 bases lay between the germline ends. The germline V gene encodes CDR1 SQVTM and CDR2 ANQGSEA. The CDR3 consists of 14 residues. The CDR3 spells CSVGVQGSNQPQHF. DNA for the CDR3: TGCAGCGTTGGGGTCCAGGGTAGCAATCAGCCCCAGCATTTT.

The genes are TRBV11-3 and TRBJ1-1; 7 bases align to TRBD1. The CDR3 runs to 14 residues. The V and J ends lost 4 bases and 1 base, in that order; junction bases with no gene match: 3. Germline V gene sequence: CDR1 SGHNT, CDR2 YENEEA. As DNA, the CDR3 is TGTGCCAGCAGCTGGGGGGACAGGAACACTGAAGCTTTCTTT. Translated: CASSWGDRNTEAFF. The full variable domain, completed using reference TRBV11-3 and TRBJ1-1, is EAGVVQSPRYKIIEKKQPVAFWCNPISGHNTLYWYLQNLGQGPELLIRYENEEAVDDSQLPKDRFSAERLKGVDSTLKIQPAELGDSAVYLCASSWGDRNTEAFFGQGTRLTVV.

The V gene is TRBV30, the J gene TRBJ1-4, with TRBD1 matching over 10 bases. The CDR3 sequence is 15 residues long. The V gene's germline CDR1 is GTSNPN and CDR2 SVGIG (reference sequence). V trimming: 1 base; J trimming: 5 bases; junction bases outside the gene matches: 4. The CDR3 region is CAWSAGQGPNEKLFF. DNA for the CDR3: TGTGCCTGGAGTGCGGGACAGGGGCCGAATGAAAAACTGTTTTTT.

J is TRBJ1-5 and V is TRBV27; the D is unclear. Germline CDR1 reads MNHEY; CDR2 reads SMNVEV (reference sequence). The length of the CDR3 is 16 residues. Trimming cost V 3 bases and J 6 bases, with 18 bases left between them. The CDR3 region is CASSFVKGGSGQPQHF. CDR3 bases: TGTGCCAGCAGTTTTGTGAAGGGAGGTTCTGGTCAGCCCCAGCATTTT.

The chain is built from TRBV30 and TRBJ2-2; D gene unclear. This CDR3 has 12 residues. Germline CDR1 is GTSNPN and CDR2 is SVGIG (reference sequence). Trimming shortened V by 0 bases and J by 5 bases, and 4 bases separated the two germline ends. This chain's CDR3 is CAWSVLTGELFF. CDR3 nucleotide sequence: TGTGCCTGGAGTGTACTAACCGGGGAGCTGTTTTTT.

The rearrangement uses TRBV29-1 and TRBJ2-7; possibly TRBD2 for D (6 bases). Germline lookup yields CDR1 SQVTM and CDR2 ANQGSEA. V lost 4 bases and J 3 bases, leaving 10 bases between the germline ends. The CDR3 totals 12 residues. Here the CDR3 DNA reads TGCAGCGTTGTCTCCGGGAGCTACGAGCAGTACTTC. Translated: CSVVSGSYEQYF.

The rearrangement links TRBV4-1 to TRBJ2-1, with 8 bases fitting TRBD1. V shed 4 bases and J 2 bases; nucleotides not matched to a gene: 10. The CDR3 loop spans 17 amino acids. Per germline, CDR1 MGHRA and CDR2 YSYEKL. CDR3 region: CASSPGGAGGAYNEQFF. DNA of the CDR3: TGCGCCAGCAGCCCCGGGGGTGCAGGGGGCGCCTACAATGAGCAGTTCTTC.

This CDR3 is CASSFSGTRTDTQYF. CDR3 nucleotides: TGTGCCAGCAGCTTTAGCGGGACACGCACAGATACGCAGTATTTT. The chain carries TRBV7-2 and TRBJ2-3; 8 bases align to TRBD2. Trimming at V came to 3 bases and at J to 1 base, leaving 3 bases not matched to a gene. The CDR3 covers 15 residues. In germline, CDR1 is SGHTA, CDR2 FQGNSA.

The chain's CDR3 is CASSLKDMENYNEQFF. The CDR3 nucleotides are TGCGCCAGCAGCCTTAAGGACATGGAGAATTACAATGAGCAGTTCTTC. The V call is TRBV5-1, the J call TRBJ2-1; a weak D match, TRBD1 (5 bases). Germline V gene lookup returns CDR1 SGHRS and CDR2 YFSETQ. This CDR3 is 16 amino acids long. V lost 4 bases to trimming and J lost 4 bases, with 18 bases between them.

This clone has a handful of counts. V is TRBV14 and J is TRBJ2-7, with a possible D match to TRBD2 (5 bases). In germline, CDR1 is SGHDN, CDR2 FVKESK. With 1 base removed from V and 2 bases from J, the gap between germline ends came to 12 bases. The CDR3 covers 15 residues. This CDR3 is CASSQGWEPPYEQYF. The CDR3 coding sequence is TGTGCCAGCAGCCAAGGATGGGAGCCTCCCTACGAGCAGTACTTC. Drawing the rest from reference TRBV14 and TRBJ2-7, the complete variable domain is EAGVTQFPSHSVIEKGQTVTLRCDPISGHDNLYWYRRVMGKEIKFLLHFVKESKQDESGMPNNRFLAERTGGTYSTLKVQPAELEDSGVYFCASSQGWEPPYEQYFGPGTRLTVT.